A single T cell receptor (beta chain) is shown here with its context. This sample stems from a study of shared clonotypes between healthy human individuals. Germline V gene lookup returns CDR1 LNHDA and CDR2 SQIVND (reference sequence). This CDR3 has 15 residues. V lost 4 bases and J lost 3, with 13 bases in between. Profiled with immunoSEQ multiplex PCR; TCRdb holds only in-frame clones, not every one. The sample records some 2 million clones, roughly 94% being singletons. The receptor comes from a man aged 18 to 29 in good health. Sequenced material: naive CD4+ T cells sorted from blood. Subset described: CD45RA+ positively selected. J is TRBJ1-5 and V is TRBV19; D is possibly TRBD1 (6 bases). The CDR3 loop is CASSTQQGDNQPQHF. Written as DNA, the CDR3 is TGTGCCAGTAGTACCCAACAGGGAGACAATCAGCCCCAGCATTTT.